The 2 T cell receptor beta chains given below trace back to one sample, sequenced in a study of identical twins (dated by TCRdb to between 2015 and 2016). To prepare the library, 5' RACE was applied. TCRdb names Illumina HiSeq 2000 as the instrument used. The public reads were reanalyzed by TCRdb: fastp trimming at Q25, MiXCR alignment, in-frame beta chains only. Rows are combined by CDR3 protein, so each entry shows the most common genes and DNA. In this sample the table shows 200,000 to 300,000 distinct CDR3 sequences, around 7.6% of which occur a single time. The top ten hold more than 5% of the sample. The same data also contributed to another study, on yellow fever vaccine responses in identical twins.

Sequenced: CD8+ T cells sorted from blood. All receptors derive from a woman between 18 and 29 years old in good health.

This clonotype was recorded at least ten times. One end of the junction varies from germline; a read error may be responsible. This chain connects TRBV4-2 to TRBJ1-2; D is unclear. CDR1 and CDR2 from the germline V gene are LGHNA and YNFKEQ. The CDR3 runs to 14 residues. CDR3 amino acids: CASSQAGSNYGYTF. DNA of the CDR3: TGTGCCAGCAGCCAAGCAGGATCTAATTATGGCTACACCTTC.

This clonotype was seen at least ten times. V gene TRBV9 combines with J gene TRBJ1-1; 8 nucleotides align to TRBD1. Unmatched junction bases numbered 11, after V lost 3 bases and J lost 1 base. This CDR3 is built from 17 residues. Germline CDR1 and CDR2: SGDLS and YYNGEE. The CDR3 sequence: CASSGRDRLGQNTEAFF. DNA for the CDR3: TGTGCCAGCAGCGGGAGGGACAGGCTCGGACAGAACACTGAAGCTTTCTTT.